The sequence of this T cell receptor beta chain was determined in a study of T cell responses to AZD1222 COVID-19 vaccine. As to this clone: Its antigen is still unknown.

TCRdb keeps only in-frame clones here, not all; method: immunoSEQ multiplex PCR. The sample includes roughly 130,000 clones, 85% to 90% of them seen just once. General study points: Repertoires were collected only later (after the peak T cell response had occurred). Only a handful of AZD1222 recipients tested seropositive at baseline.

The CDR3 spans 17 residues. V was pared by 3 bases and J by 0 bases, with 18 bases between. Germline CDR1 reads MDHEN; CDR2 reads SYDVKM. Sequenced here: peripheral blood, sampled on day 0 of AZD1222 vaccination. This receptor was identified in an adult in good health. This sequence joins TRBV28 and TRBJ2-7; the D call may be TRBD1 or TRBD2 (5 bases each). CDR3 bases: TGTGCCAGCAGTTTGAAGGTGGCCGGGACCCTCTCCTACGAGCAGTACTTC. Its protein product is CASSLKVAGTLSYEQYF.